Here is one TCR beta chain with its context. Antigen: not known. The CDR3 is 16 amino acids. Germline V gene lookup returns CDR1 MNHEY and CDR2 SMNVEV (reference sequence). The J segment lost 6 bases and the V segment lost 4 bases, leaving 12 bases of the junction unmatched. These data are taken from a study of cytomegalovirus exposure and HLA in healthy donors. Study conclusions and caveats: The dataset shows that most TCR sequences were rare, while some public TCRs occurred in many donors.

The PCR employed 60 Vbeta primers together with 13 Jbeta primers. The data were produced by immunoSEQ multiplex PCR, yet TCRdb's version contains in-frame clones alone and is incomplete. The sample lists approximately 160,000 clones, roughly 72% occurring once. Sequenced material: PBMCs. The chain combines TRBV27 with TRBJ1-2; 9 positions agree with TRBD1. The receptor comes from a man aged 40-55 years in good health and CMV-seronegative. CDR3 coding DNA: TGTGCCAGCAGTTCACCGGGACAGGGATCTCGCGATGGCTACACCTTC. This encodes CASSSPGQGSRDGYTF.